Sequencing of this T cell receptor beta chain was carried out in a study of blood T cell repertoires in COVID-19. Study background: From the United States, Italy and Spain came samples of acute and convalescent COVID-19. The analysed material was cDNA or gDNA that came from T cells, B-cell-depleted T cells, or PBMCs.

Profiled with immunoSEQ multiplex PCR; TCRdb holds only in-frame clones, not every one. The data contain roughly 79,000 clones, roughly 90% of them singletons. V lost 5 bases, J lost 7 bases, and 5 bases stayed unmatched. The length of the CDR3 is 13 residues. Germline V gives CDR1 SEHNR, CDR2 FQNEAQ (reference sequence). This TCR was sampled from a man over 45 with active COVID-19. This chain links TRBV7-9 with TRBJ1-1; 9 bases line up with TRBD1. Input material: peripheral blood. The DNA for the CDR3 is TGTGCCAGCAGCCGGGGACAGGGAAGTGAAGCTTTCTTT. It is translated as CASSRGQGSEAFF. The whole variable domain, filled in from reference TRBV7-9 and TRBJ1-1, reads DTGVSQNPRHKITKRGQNVTFRCDPISEHNRLYWYRQTLGQGPEFLTYFQNEAQLEKSRLLSDRFSAERPKGSFSTLEIQRTEQGDSAMYLCASSRGQGSEAFFGQGTRLTVV.